This entry concerns a single TCR beta chain. The data derive from a study of blood T cell repertoires in COVID-19. Study context: T cells, B-cell-depleted T cells, or PBMCs supplied cDNA or gDNA.

The CDR3 covers 14 residues. The V gene end was trimmed by 6 bases and the J gene end by 3 bases; junction bases not matched to a gene: 8. Germline values: CDR1 MNHEY, CDR2 SMNVEV (reference sequence). Original data processing: Using reference gene primer amplification, nucleated cell counts were estimated. Only in-frame clones appear in the TCRdb table, and some are missing; sequencing was by immunoSEQ multiplex PCR. Clone size and the V and J calls come from that table; the DNA yielded D and trimming. The sample records more than 200,000 clones, 88% being singletons. What was sequenced was peripheral blood. The receptor's source is a human donor in a cohort sampled during active COVID-19. The chain has TRBV27 and TRBJ2-7; 7 bases are a match to TRBD2. The CDR3 region is CASSNWAGDYEQYF. The CDR3 nucleotides read TGTGCCAGCAGCAATTGGGCGGGGGACTACGAGCAGTACTTC.